Following are 30 T cell receptor beta chains from one sample sequenced in a study of CD8+ T cells in alopecia areata. Reverse transcribed after extraction, RNA yielded cDNA as the sequencing template. Here immunoSEQ multiplex PCR was the method, and the copy in TCRdb shows in-frame clones only, minus some. The sample lists 170,000 or so clones, around 50% occurring once. The input for sequencing was CD4+ T cells sorted from blood, taken at week 0. The receptors here all came from a human donor with alopecia areata.

This clone has more than one count but fewer than ten. J is TRBJ1-1 and V is TRBV30; D call uncertain. With 3 bases removed from V and 11 bases from J, the gap between germline ends came to 13 bases. Germline CDR1 GTSNPN, CDR2 SVGIG (reference sequence). The CDR3 is made up of 11 amino acids. For the CDR3, the DNA is TGTGCCTGGAGGAGGACGGCGGGGGCTTTCTTT. Amino acids: CAWRRTAGAFF.

In this sample, this clone turned up a few times. The V call is TRBV29-1, the J call TRBJ2-7; TRBD1 aligns across 8 bases. V was pared by 7 bases and J by 3 bases, with 5 bases of the junction left unmatched. There are 12 residues in the CDR3. Germline V gene lookup returns CDR1 SQVTM and CDR2 ANQGSEA. The CDR3 nucleotides read TGCAGCGCCCGACAGGGGCGCTACGAGCAGTACTTC. The encoded protein is CSARQGRYEQYF.

The rearrangement links TRBV6-5 to TRBJ1-5; TRBD1 matches 8 bases. This CDR3 contains 14 residues. J lost 1 base, V lost 4 bases, and 0 bases had no gene match. Germline CDR1 MNHEY, CDR2 SVGAGI. The DNA for the CDR3 is TGTGCCAGCAGTTCAGGGGGCAGCAATCAGCCCCAGCATTTT. Its protein product is CASSSGGSNQPQHF.

This clone has only a few counts. The J gene is TRBJ2-7, the V gene TRBV29-1; D not certain. The CDR3 is 12 residues long. Trimming left V 4 bases short and J 2 bases short, with 9 bases between. Per germline, CDR1 SQVTM and CDR2 ANQGSEA. This CDR3 is CSVGPRPYEQYF. The CDR3 DNA follows: TGCAGCGTTGGTCCCAGGCCCTACGAGCAGTACTTC.

V and J are TRBV5-1 and TRBJ2-5; D is uncertain. V was pared by 3 bases and J by 2 bases, with 11 bases between. CDR3 length equals 14 residues. Germline V gene sequence: CDR1 SGHRS, CDR2 YFSETQ. This CDR3 is CASSWVIGQETQYF. CDR3 bases: TGCGCCAGCAGCTGGGTAATTGGGCAAGAGACCCAGTACTTC.

The rearrangement uses TRBV19 and TRBJ2-3; 9 nucleotides line up with TRBD2. CDR3 length: 15 amino acids. In germline, CDR1 is LNHDA, CDR2 SQIVND (reference sequence). Trimming took 3 bases from V and 2 from J; bases not matched to a gene: 3. The CDR3 DNA reads TGTGCCAGTAGTATTGGCGGGGGGGACACAGATACGCAGTATTTT. Translating gives CASSIGGGDTDTQYF.

This clone was found many times. The chain's CDR3 is CASSYGGRGGQETQYF. CDR3 nucleotide sequence: TGTGCCAGCAGTTACGGCGGTCGGGGAGGACAAGAGACCCAGTACTTC. V and J are TRBV6-6 and TRBJ2-5; possible D gene TRBD2, 6 bases. This CDR3 contains 16 residues. Looked up from germline, CDR1 is MNHNY and CDR2 is SVGAGI (reference sequence). The germline V and J ends were trimmed by 2 bases and 2 bases, with 15 bases remaining between them.

V usage is TRBV29-1 and J usage is TRBJ2-5; 8 nucleotides agree with TRBD2. This CDR3 has 14 amino acids. The germline gives CDR1 SQVTM, CDR2 ANQGSEA. V was clipped by 7 bases and J by 3 bases; unmatched bases: 10. The CDR3, as DNA: TGCAGCGCCGGGGGGGGGCGCGGCGAAGAGACCCAGTACTTC. The encoded protein is CSAGGGRGEETQYF.

The rearrangement uses TRBV6-6 and TRBJ2-3, with D unclear. Germline V lookup: CDR1 MNHNY, CDR2 SVGAGI (reference sequence). The ends were cut back, 8 bases at V and 9 bases at J, with 15 bases in the middle. The length of the CDR3 is 12 residues. CDR3 sequence reads: CASGDTPTTQYF. The CDR3 coding sequence is TGTGCCAGCGGAGACACACCAACCACGCAGTATTTT.

The V gene is TRBV30, the J gene TRBJ2-5; D could derive from TRBD1 or TRBD2 (6 bases each). Germline values: CDR1 GTSNPN, CDR2 SVGIG (reference sequence). The CDR3 has 14 amino acids. The V end was cut by 2 bases, the J end by 5 bases, with 15 bases between. CDR3 DNA: TGTGCCTGGAGTTTTCTCGGAGGGGGGGAGACCCAGTACTTC. Translation gives CAWSFLGGGETQYF.

The rearrangement joins TRBV9 to TRBJ2-6; no clear D gene. The CDR3 runs 14 residues. Trimming removed 4 bases from V and 0 bases from J, with 5 bases in between. CDR1 is SGDLS and CDR2 is YYNGEE in the germline V gene. Written as DNA, the CDR3 is TGTGCCAGCAGCATCGCCTCTGGGGCCAACGTCCTGACTTTC. Its translation is CASSIASGANVLTF.

This clone was seen just once. V and J are TRBV29-1 and TRBJ2-5; D is ambiguous. CDR1 and CDR2 from the germline V gene are SQVTM and ANQGSEA. Trimming took 6 bases from V and 4 from J, leaving 12 bases between them. The CDR3 covers 12 residues. The CDR3 DNA reads as TGCAGCGTGGCCTGGACGGGAGAGACCCAGTACTTC. Amino acids: CSVAWTGETQYF. Using reference TRBV29-1 and TRBJ2-5 for the parts outside the CDR3, the full variable domain is SAVISQKPSRDICQRGTSLTIQCQVDSQVTMMFWYRQQPGQSLTLIATANQGSEATYESGFVIDKFPISRPNLTFSTLTVSNMSPEDSSIYLCSVAWTGETQYFGPGTRLLVL.

This clone was observed a few times. This sequence joins TRBV29-1 and TRBJ1-2; weak D call: TRBD1 (6 bases). The CDR3 loop spans 14 amino acids. Trimming stripped 5 bases from V and 4 bases from J, with 17 bases between. The germline gives CDR1 SQVTM, CDR2 ANQGSEA. CDR3 region: CSVFLTGSGYGYTF. The CDR3 DNA sequence: TGCAGCGTTTTCTTAACAGGGTCCGGCTATGGCTACACCTTC.

The sample holds a few counts of this clone. The CDR3 sequence: CSVEDTKNTEAFF. Written as DNA, the CDR3 is TGCAGCGTTGAAGATACAAAGAACACTGAAGCTTTCTTT. The V and J genes are TRBV29-1 and TRBJ1-1; D remains ambiguous. The V gene lost 0 bases and the J gene lost 1 base, with 6 bases spanning the gap. The CDR3 has 13 amino acids. Germline CDR1 SQVTM, CDR2 ANQGSEA.

The chain has TRBV29-1 and TRBJ2-2; possibly TRBD1 or TRBD2 for D (5 bases each). This CDR3 is 14 amino acids long. V lost 6 bases and J lost 5, with 16 bases in between. Germline lookup yields CDR1 SQVTM and CDR2 ANQGSEA. CDR3 protein: CSVGTARWTGELFF. The CDR3 nucleotides are TGCAGCGTAGGGACGGCGAGGTGGACCGGGGAGCTGTTTTTT.

The chain combines TRBV13 with TRBJ2-3; no clear D. V lost 0 bases and J 5 bases, leaving 6 bases between the germline ends. Germline lookup yields CDR1 PRHDT and CDR2 FYEKMQ (reference sequence). This CDR3 spans 13 amino acids. CDR3 protein: CASSLGPGDTQYF. The CDR3 DNA is TGTGCCAGCAGCTTAGGCCCGGGAGATACGCAGTATTTT.

This clone came up once. The chain combines TRBV25-1 with TRBJ2-1; 13 bases match TRBD2. Looked up from germline, CDR1 is MGHDK and CDR2 is SYGVNS. This CDR3 is 15 amino acids long. Germline trimming cut 4 bases from V and 5 bases from J; bases unmatched to any gene: 2. The CDR3, as DNA: TGTGCCAGCAGTGTGACTAGCGGGGGGCACAATGAGCAGTTCTTC. As protein: CASSVTSGGHNEQFF.

The CDR3 loop reads CASSPGDNQPQHF. The DNA for the CDR3 is TGTGCCAGCTCACCGGGCGACAATCAGCCCCAGCATTTT. The gene calls are TRBV18 and TRBJ1-5; D ambiguous. The germline V gene has CDR1 KGHSH and CDR2 LQKENI. V dropped 3 bases and J dropped 3 bases, with 6 bases sitting between them. This CDR3 is built from 13 residues.

This chain uses TRBV29-1 with TRBJ1-1; no reliable D call. Trimming took 6 bases from V and 4 from J, leaving 15 bases between them. CDR3 length: 13 amino acids. The germline V gene has CDR1 SQVTM and CDR2 ANQGSEA. CDR3 amino acids: CSVKRKLGTEAFF. The CDR3 coding sequence is TGCAGCGTCAAAAGAAAATTGGGCACTGAAGCTTTCTTT.

The chain combines TRBV15 with TRBJ1-6; D perhaps matches TRBD1 (6 bases). This CDR3 contains 16 residues. The germline CDR1 and CDR2 sequences are LNHNV and YYDKDF (reference sequence). The V end lost 0 bases, the J end lost 8 bases, and 14 bases lay between the germline ends. DNA of the CDR3: TGTGCCACCAGCAGAGATCTCGGCAGGGGTGATTCACCCCTCCACTTT. Translated, it gives CATSRDLGRGDSPLHF.

A remark on this clone: Other DNA sequences in the sample encode the same CDR3. The rearrangement joins TRBV30 to TRBJ2-7; D gene unclear. CDR3 length: 10 amino acids. V dropped 5 bases and J dropped 2 bases, with 4 bases sitting between them. The V gene's germline CDR1 is GTSNPN and CDR2 SVGIG (reference sequence). The CDR3 protein is CAWGTYEQYF. The CDR3 DNA reads as TGTGCCTGGGGAACCTACGAGCAGTACTTC.

The chain couples TRBV29-1 to TRBJ1-2; 7 bases are a match to TRBD1. In germline, CDR1 is SQVTM, CDR2 ANQGSEA. The CDR3 totals 13 residues. With 3 bases clipped from V and 6 bases from J, the junction kept 7 bases outside the gene matches. CDR3 nucleotides: TGCAGCGTTGAGATCACAGGGGTGGATGGCTACACCTTC. Its protein is CSVEITGVDGYTF. The full variable domain, in which reference TRBV29-1 and TRBJ1-2 provide the parts outside the CDR3, is SAVISQKPSRDICQRGTSLTIQCQVDSQVTMMFWYRQQPGQSLTLIATANQGSEATYESGFVIDKFPISRPNLTFSTLTVSNMSPEDSSIYLCSVEITGVDGYTFGSGTRLTVV.

As to this clone: The sample carries other DNA sequences with the same CDR3. The V gene is TRBV5-1, the J gene TRBJ1-1; TRBD1 matches at 7 bases. V lost 0 bases, J lost 5 bases, and 4 bases stayed unmatched. The length of the CDR3 is 14 residues. Germline CDR1 is SGHRS and CDR2 is YFSETQ. CDR3 protein: CASSLVRGGTEAFF. CDR3 DNA sequence: TGCGCCAGCAGCTTGGTCAGGGGGGGAACTGAAGCTTTCTTT.

The chain employs TRBV29-1 and TRBJ2-1, with TRBD2 as a possible D gene (6 bases). The CDR3 is 12 residues long. Germline CDR1 and CDR2: SQVTM and ANQGSEA. V was cut by 6 bases and J by 12 bases, with 18 bases left in between. This chain's CDR3 is CSVGGTYPSQFF. CDR3 bases: TGCAGCGTCGGGGGTACGTACCCATCGCAGTTCTTC.

This clone was detected a few times. The rearrangement links TRBV4-2 to TRBJ2-1; D possibly corresponds to TRBD2 (7 bases). Germline V gene lookup returns CDR1 LGHNA and CDR2 YNFKEQ. Trimming removed 5 bases at V and 4 bases at J, with 18 bases between. The CDR3 consists of 16 residues. The CDR3 here is CASSSYAGADYNEQFF. The CDR3 coding sequence is TGTGCCAGCAGCTCCTACGCGGGGGCCGATTACAATGAGCAGTTCTTC.

This clone was seen more than once but under ten times. The genes are TRBV15 and TRBJ2-6; D call uncertain. V lost 1 base to trimming and J lost 4 bases, with 5 bases between them. CDR3 length: 14 residues. CDR1 is LNHNV and CDR2 is YYDKDF in the germline V gene (reference sequence). This CDR3 reads CATSRVSGANVLTF. Here the CDR3 DNA reads TGTGCCACCAGCAGAGTATCGGGGGCCAACGTCCTGACTTTC.

The chain joins TRBV2 to TRBJ1-5; TRBD1 agrees at 8 bases. The CDR3 length is 13 residues. Germline V CDR1 and CDR2: SNHLY, FYNNEI. Unmatched junction bases numbered 7, after V lost 9 bases and J lost 6 bases. The CDR3 sequence is CASGGQGGQPQHF. The CDR3, as DNA: TGTGCCAGTGGAGGACAGGGAGGTCAGCCCCAGCATTTT.

The DNA of the CDR3 is TGTGCCTGGAGTGTACGGAGCGCAGGGGGCACCGGGGAGCTGTTTTTT. It encodes CAWSVRSAGGTGELFF. The chain carries TRBV30 and TRBJ2-2; 7 nucleotides line up with TRBD1. J lost 4 bases, V lost 0 bases, and 8 bases had no gene match. This CDR3 comprises 16 residues. Germline V gene data show CDR1 as GTSNPN and CDR2 as SVGIG (reference sequence).

The chain combines TRBV5-1 with TRBJ1-1, with a tentative D call TRBD1 (5 bases). The CDR3 consists of 14 residues. The V gene lost 2 bases and the J gene lost 1 base, with 9 bases spanning the gap. Germline lookup yields CDR1 SGHRS and CDR2 YFSETQ. The CDR3 here is CASSFWQGNTEAFF. DNA for the CDR3: TGCGCCAGCAGCTTTTGGCAGGGGAACACTGAAGCTTTCTTT. Together with reference TRBV5-1 and TRBJ1-1, the CDR3 gives the full variable domain: KAGVTQTPRYLIKTRGQQVTLSCSPISGHRSVSWYQQTPGQGLQFLFEYFSETQRNKGNFPGRFSGRQFSNSRSEMNVSTLELGDSALYLCASSFWQGNTEAFFGQGTRLTVV.

A single count supports this clone. The chain combines TRBV30 with TRBJ1-5; TRBD1 aligns across 7 bases. Germline CDR1 and CDR2: GTSNPN and SVGIG (reference sequence). The CDR3 totals 15 residues. The V and J ends lost 3 bases and 5 bases, in that order; junction bases with no gene match: 10. The CDR3 DNA reads TGTGCCTGGAGAAGAGGGGGGACAGTCGATCAGCCCCAGCATTTT. Its translation is CAWRRGGTVDQPQHF.